This T cell receptor beta chain was recorded in a study of shared clonotypes between healthy human individuals. Findings of the study overall: Genetic and exposure-history diversity was limited by the few donors. Rarefaction showed sorted-subset sequencing was incomplete despite large depth. When naive CD4 clonotypes were compared across a few donors, roughly 4.9% were shared. All-four-donor shared clonotypes had higher generation probabilities than non-shared clonotypes did.

The CDR3 sequence is 13 residues long. The germline V gene encodes CDR1 SGHRS and CDR2 YFSETQ. V lost 5 bases, J lost 2 bases, and 10 bases lay in between. With respect to this clone: Its antigen is not identified.

CD45RO-negative cells were positively selected for CCR7, leaving out terminally differentiated effector memory CD45RA+ cells. Repertoires were generated with immunoSEQ multiplex PCR, while TCRdb's copy carries only in-frame clones and drops some. The sample consists of 630,000 or so clones, roughly 98% of them appearing once. The chain carries TRBV5-1 and TRBJ1-1, with D uncertain. The sequenced material came from naive CD8+ T cells sorted from blood. The TCR was taken from a man in his thirties or forties in good health. This CDR3 reads CASRTEGNTEAFF. The CDR3 nucleotides are TGCGCCAGCAGGACGGAGGGAAACACTGAAGCTTTCTTT. The whole variable domain, filled in from reference TRBV5-1 and TRBJ1-1, reads KAGVTQTPRYLIKTRGQQVTLSCSPISGHRSVSWYQQTPGQGLQFLFEYFSETQRNKGNFPGRFSGRQFSNSRSEMNVSTLELGDSALYLCASRTEGNTEAFFGQGTRLTVV.